This T cell receptor beta chain appears in the sequencing data of a study of cytomegalovirus exposure and HLA in healthy donors. Findings and caveats of the study: Some TCR beta chains (about 170 of them) were listed as cytomegalovirus-associated.

PCR used 60 Vbeta primers and 13 Jbeta primers. In the authors' methods: Counted up in a later analysis, unique TCR beta chains came to about 80 million, with some 11 million shared. Libraries were prepared by immunoSEQ multiplex PCR; TCRdb keeps only in-frame clonotypes and omits some of them. Clonal size and the V and J genes are those of that table, whereas D and trimming came from the DNA. The data contain around 130,000 clones, almost 85% of them singletons. This clone was detected only a few times. Its specificity is unknown. One end of the junction varies from germline; a read error may be responsible. The CDR3 sequence is 13 residues long. Germline values: CDR1 SGDLS, CDR2 YYNGEE.

This TCR came from a woman between 18 and 30 years old in good health and CMV-seronegative. The rearrangement joins TRBV9 to TRBJ1-1; 7 bases are a match to TRBD1. The sequencing input was PBMCs. CDR3 nucleotides: TGTGCCAGCAACGAACAGGGGAACGCTGAAGCTTTCTTT. Translation gives CASNEQGNAEAFF.